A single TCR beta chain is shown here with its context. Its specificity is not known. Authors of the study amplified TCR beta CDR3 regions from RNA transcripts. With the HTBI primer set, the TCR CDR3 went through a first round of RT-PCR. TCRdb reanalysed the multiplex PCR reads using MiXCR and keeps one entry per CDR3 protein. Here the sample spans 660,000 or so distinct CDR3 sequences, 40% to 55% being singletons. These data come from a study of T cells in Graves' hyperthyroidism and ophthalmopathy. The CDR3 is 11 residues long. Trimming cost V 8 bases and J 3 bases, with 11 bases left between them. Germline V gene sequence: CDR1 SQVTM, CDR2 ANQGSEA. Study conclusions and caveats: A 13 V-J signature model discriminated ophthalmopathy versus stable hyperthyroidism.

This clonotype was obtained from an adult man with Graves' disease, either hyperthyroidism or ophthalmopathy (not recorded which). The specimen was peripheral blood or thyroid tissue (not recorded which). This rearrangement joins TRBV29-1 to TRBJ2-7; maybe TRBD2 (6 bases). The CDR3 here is CSSGVSYEQYF. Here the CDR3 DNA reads TGCAGCTCGGGGGTTAGCTACGAGCAGTACTTC.